These 19 T cell receptor beta chains were all obtained from the same sample, sequenced in a study of T-cell memory formation after mild COVID-19. One entry per CDR3 protein results from TCRdb running MiXCR on the 5' RACE reads. The sample lists under 650,000 distinct CDR3 sequences; more than 15% were seen once. Sequencing input: PBMCs or a T cell subset sorted from them (not recorded which). These receptors originate from an adult woman who had mild COVID-19 (a few samples of this study predate the infection). Cell type and time point are not known.

This clonotype was seen a handful of times. The chain couples TRBV6-1 to TRBJ2-3, with D possibly being TRBD1 (5 bases). This CDR3 has 16 amino acids. The germline CDR1 and CDR2 sequences are MNHNS and SASEGT. Deletions cut 2 bases from V and 2 bases from J, with 14 bases between. In nucleotides, the CDR3 is TGTGCCAGCAGTGAACAGCCAGGGTCTCTCACAGATACGCAGTATTTT. This translates into CASSEQPGSLTDTQYF.

The J gene is TRBJ1-6, the V gene TRBV20-1; D remains unclear. V was pared by 0 bases and J by 0 bases, with 9 bases between. Germline assignment: CDR1 DFQATT and CDR2 SNEGSKA (reference sequence). There are 16 residues in the CDR3. The CDR3 spells CSARDFTSSYNSPLHF. CDR3 DNA: TGCAGTGCTAGAGATTTCACGAGCTCCTATAATTCACCCCTCCACTTT.

This clonotype was counted only a few times. V gene TRBV12-3 or TRBV12-4 combines with J gene TRBJ1-2, with D possibly being TRBD1 (6 bases). The CDR3 is 14 residues long. V was pared by 6 bases and J by 3 bases, with 14 bases between. This CDR3 reads CASRLGGGHYGYTF. In nucleotides, the CDR3 is TGTGCCAGCAGACTAGGTGGGGGGCACTATGGCTACACCTTC.

This clonotype was detected a few times. The chain carries TRBV18 and TRBJ2-3; tentative D call: TRBD1 (6 bases). The ends were cut back, 1 base at V and 10 bases at J, with 24 bases in the middle. In germline, CDR1 is KGHSH, CDR2 LQKENI. This CDR3 has 17 amino acids. The CDR3 loop reads CASSPLTGTRSEESQYF. In DNA, the CDR3 is TGTGCCAGCTCACCACTCACCGGGACACGGAGCGAGGAATCGCAGTATTTT.

This chain joins TRBV5-1 and TRBJ2-5; 8 bases match TRBD2. Unmatched junction bases numbered 0, after V lost 5 bases and J lost 0 bases. This CDR3 is built from 13 residues. The germline V gene has CDR1 SGHRS and CDR2 YFSETQ. The DNA of the CDR3 is TGCGCCAGCAGTAGCGGGGACCAAGAGACCCAGTACTTC. It specifies CASSSGDQETQYF.

This clonotype was observed a handful of times. The chain is built from TRBV6-5 and TRBJ1-1, with no clear D. V was clipped by 6 bases and J by 2 bases, with 13 bases between them. CDR1 and CDR2 from the germline V gene are MNHEY and SVGAGI. The length of the CDR3 is 14 residues. The CDR3 loop reads CASRTYRKNTEAFF. In nucleotides, the CDR3 is TGTGCCAGCAGAACCTACAGAAAAAACACTGAAGCTTTCTTT.

This clonotype was picked up a small number of times. This chain links TRBV30 with TRBJ2-2; D uncertain. The CDR3 is 13 residues long. V shed 5 bases and J shed 0 bases, with 7 bases lying between them. CDR1 GTSNPN and CDR2 SVGIG come from the germline V gene (reference sequence). CDR3 DNA: TGTGCCTGGGGGCTACCGAACACCGGGGAGCTGTTTTTT. Amino acid sequence: CAWGLPNTGELFF.

The sample holds a few counts of this clonotype. V gene TRBV29-1 combines with J gene TRBJ1-1; D is unclear. The CDR3 spans 8 residues. Looked up from germline, CDR1 is SQVTM and CDR2 is ANQGSEA. Trimming left V 3 bases short and J 11 bases short, with 4 bases between. CDR3 in amino acids: CSVEKAFF. The DNA of the CDR3 is TGCAGCGTTGAGAAGGCTTTCTTT.

V usage is TRBV25-1 and J usage is TRBJ1-5; unclear D gene. The V gene lost 4 bases and the J gene lost 2 bases, with 12 bases spanning the gap. From germline, CDR1 is MGHDK and CDR2 SYGVNS. The CDR3 has 15 residues. Here the CDR3 reads CASSAAHSGNQPQHF. The CDR3, as DNA: TGTGCCAGCAGTGCTGCCCACTCGGGCAATCAGCCCCAGCATTTT.

The rearrangement uses TRBV5-5 and TRBJ2-2, with TRBD1 as a possible D gene (6 bases). V lost 5 bases and J 0 bases, leaving 17 bases between the germline ends. The V gene's germline CDR1 is SGHKS and CDR2 YYEKEE (reference sequence). This CDR3 is 17 amino acids long. The CDR3 bases are TGTGCCAGCAGGTTTGATGCCAGGGGCTCGAACACCGGGGAGCTGTTTTTT. This codes for CASRFDARGSNTGELFF.

This clonotype has more than one count but fewer than ten. The chain joins TRBV29-1 to TRBJ2-7; D perhaps matches TRBD2 (5 bases). The V end lost 7 bases, the J end lost 3 bases, and 19 bases lay between the germline ends. The CDR3 consists of 14 residues. CDR1 is SQVTM, CDR2 ANQGSEA, per germline. Written as DNA, the CDR3 is TGCAGCGCCATAGGAGGAGAGATGAGCTACGAGCAGTACTTC. This gives the protein CSAIGGEMSYEQYF.

The chain is built from TRBV6-6 and TRBJ2-7; D remains ambiguous. Germline CDR1 is MNHNY and CDR2 is SVGAGI (reference sequence). The CDR3 sequence is 15 residues long. Trimming removed 0 bases at V and 2 bases at J, with 11 bases between. CDR3 residues: CASSYSSAQAYEQYF. The CDR3 DNA sequence: TGTGCCAGCAGTTACTCGAGTGCCCAGGCCTACGAGCAGTACTTC.

This clonotype was detected a few times. V usage is TRBV9 and J usage is TRBJ2-1; 8 bases match TRBD1. The germline CDR1 and CDR2 sequences are SGDLS and YYNGEE. The trim removed 3 bases at V and 9 bases at J, leaving 5 bases unmatched. The CDR3 runs 13 residues. The CDR3 DNA follows: TGTGCCAGCAGCGGTGACAGGGGAAGTGAGCAGTTCTTC. Translated: CASSGDRGSEQFF.

The J gene is TRBJ2-1, the V gene TRBV18; 8 bases align to TRBD2. Looked up from germline, CDR1 is KGHSH and CDR2 is LQKENI. CDR3 length equals 16 residues. The junction had 7 bases not matched to a gene; V was cut back by 6 bases and J by 0 bases. The CDR3 region has the DNA TGTGCCAGCTCCAAGACCAGCGGGAGCTCCTACAATGAGCAGTTCTTC. It is translated as CASSKTSGSSYNEQFF.

This clonotype was seen only a few times. V usage is TRBV29-1 and J usage is TRBJ2-7; tentative D call: TRBD2 (5 bases). V dropped 2 bases and J dropped 2 bases, with 10 bases sitting between them. Per the germline V gene, CDR1 is SQVTM and CDR2 is ANQGSEA. There are 13 residues in the CDR3. The CDR3 protein is CSVETSKAYEQYF. The CDR3 DNA reads as TGCAGCGTTGAAACTAGTAAGGCCTACGAGCAGTACTTC.

The rearrangement joins TRBV2 to TRBJ2-2; unclear D gene. The CDR3 covers 15 residues. CDR1 and CDR2 from the germline V gene are SNHLY and FYNNEI. V lost 6 bases and J 5 bases, leaving 16 bases between the germline ends. For the CDR3, the DNA is TGTGCCAGCAGGACAAGCGATATAGGGACCGGGGAGCTGTTTTTT. This codes for CASRTSDIGTGELFF.

This clonotype has only a few counts. The V gene is TRBV10-3, the J gene TRBJ2-7, with D perhaps given as TRBD1 or TRBD2 (5 bases each). The CDR3 contains 15 residues. The V end was cut by 7 bases, the J end by 3 bases, with 19 bases between. The germline gives CDR1 ENHRY, CDR2 SYGVKD. The CDR3 region is CAITDRDGGHYEQYF. CDR3 nucleotides: TGTGCCATCACTGACCGGGACGGAGGACACTACGAGCAGTACTTC.

V and J are TRBV5-4 and TRBJ1-1, with D perhaps matching TRBD1 (5 bases). Trimming removed 4 bases at V and 6 bases at J, with 13 bases between. Germline CDR1 SGHNT, CDR2 YYREEE (reference sequence). This CDR3 contains 13 residues. The DNA for the CDR3 is TGTGCCAGCAGCCCCGGGACTTTTCCTGAAGCTTTCTTT. Translating it yields CASSPGTFPEAFF.

This clonotype was detected ten times or more. The chain combines TRBV7-6 with TRBJ2-7; D ambiguous. The CDR3 runs to 12 residues. Per the germline V gene, CDR1 is SGHVS and CDR2 is FNYEAQ. The V gene lost 2 bases and the J gene lost 7 bases, with 9 bases spanning the gap. This CDR3 reads CASSLRSGEQYF. CDR3 nucleotide sequence: TGTGCCAGCAGCTTACGATCTGGAGAGCAGTACTTC.